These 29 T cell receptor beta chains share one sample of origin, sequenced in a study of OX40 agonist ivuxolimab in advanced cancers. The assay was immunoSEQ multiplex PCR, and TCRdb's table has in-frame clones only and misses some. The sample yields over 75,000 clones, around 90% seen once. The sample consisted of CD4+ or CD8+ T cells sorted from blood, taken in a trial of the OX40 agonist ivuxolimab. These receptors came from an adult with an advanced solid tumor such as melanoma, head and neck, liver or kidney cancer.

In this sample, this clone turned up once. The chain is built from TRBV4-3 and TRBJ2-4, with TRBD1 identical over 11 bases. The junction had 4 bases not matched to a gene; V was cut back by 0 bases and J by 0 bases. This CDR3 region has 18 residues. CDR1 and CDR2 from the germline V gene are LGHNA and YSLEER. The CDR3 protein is CASSQDPGTGGAKNIQYF. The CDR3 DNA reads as TGCGCCAGCAGCCAAGACCCCGGGACAGGGGGAGCCAAAAACATTCAGTACTTC.

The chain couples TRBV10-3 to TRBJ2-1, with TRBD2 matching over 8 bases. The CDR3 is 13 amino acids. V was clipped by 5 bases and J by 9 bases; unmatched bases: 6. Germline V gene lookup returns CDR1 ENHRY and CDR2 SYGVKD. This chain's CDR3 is CAISPGLVGEQFF. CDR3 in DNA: TGTGCCATCAGTCCGGGACTAGTGGGTGAGCAGTTCTTC.

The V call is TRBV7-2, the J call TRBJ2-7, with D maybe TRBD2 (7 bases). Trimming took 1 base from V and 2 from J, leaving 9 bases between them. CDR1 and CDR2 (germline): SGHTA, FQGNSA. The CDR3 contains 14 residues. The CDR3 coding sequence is TGTGCCAGCAGCTTAGGCGGGGGCCCCTACGAGCAGTACTTC. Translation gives CASSLGGGPYEQYF.

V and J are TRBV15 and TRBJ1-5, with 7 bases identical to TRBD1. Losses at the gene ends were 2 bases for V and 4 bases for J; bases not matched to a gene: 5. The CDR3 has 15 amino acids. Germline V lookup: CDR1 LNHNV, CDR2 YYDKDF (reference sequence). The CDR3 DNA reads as TGTGCCACCAGCAGACCCGGGACAGAGAATCAGCCCCAGCATTTT. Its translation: CATSRPGTENQPQHF.

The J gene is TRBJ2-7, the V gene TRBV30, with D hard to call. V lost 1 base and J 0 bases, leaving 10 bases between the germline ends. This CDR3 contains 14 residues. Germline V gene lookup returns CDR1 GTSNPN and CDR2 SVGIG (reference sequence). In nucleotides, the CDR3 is TGTGCCTGGAGTGAGGGCGGCAGCTCCTACGAGCAGTACTTC. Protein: CAWSEGGSSYEQYF.

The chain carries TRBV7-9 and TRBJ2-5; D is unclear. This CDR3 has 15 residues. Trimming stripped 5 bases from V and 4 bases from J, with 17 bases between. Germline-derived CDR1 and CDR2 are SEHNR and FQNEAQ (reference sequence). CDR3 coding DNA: TGTGCCAGCAGCCCGTCCGTCGGGTTGCGAGAGACCCAGTACTTC. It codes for CASSPSVGLRETQYF.

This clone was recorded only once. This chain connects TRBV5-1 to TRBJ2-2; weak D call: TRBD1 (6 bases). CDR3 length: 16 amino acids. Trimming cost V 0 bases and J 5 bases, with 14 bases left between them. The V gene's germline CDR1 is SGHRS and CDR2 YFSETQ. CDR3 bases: TGCGCCAGCAGCTTGGCCACACAGGGAGTGACCGGGGAGCTGTTTTTT. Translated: CASSLATQGVTGELFF.

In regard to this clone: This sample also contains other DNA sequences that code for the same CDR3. CDR3: CASSVSGTGELFF. As DNA, the CDR3 is TGTGCCAGCAGCGTTAGCGGGACCGGGGAGCTGTTTTTT. This chain uses TRBV9 with TRBJ2-2; 7 positions match TRBD2. V shed 2 bases and J 5 bases; nucleotides not matched to a gene: 0. CDR3 length equals 13 residues. CDR1 SGDLS and CDR2 YYNGEE come from the germline V gene. The whole variable domain, filled in from reference TRBV9 and TRBJ2-2, reads DSGVTQTPKHLITATGQRVTLRCSPRSGDLSVYWYQQSLDQGLQFLIQYYNGEERAKGNILERFSAQQFPDLHSELNLSSLELGDSALYFCASSVSGTGELFFGEGSRLTVL.

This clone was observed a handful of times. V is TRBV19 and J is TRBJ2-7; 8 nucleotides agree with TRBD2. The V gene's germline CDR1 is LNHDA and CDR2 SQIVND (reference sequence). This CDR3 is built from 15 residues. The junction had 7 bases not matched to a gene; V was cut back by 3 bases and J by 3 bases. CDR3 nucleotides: TGTGCCAGTAGTATCAAGCGGGAGTCGGGCTACGAGCAGTACTTC. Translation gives CASSIKRESGYEQYF.

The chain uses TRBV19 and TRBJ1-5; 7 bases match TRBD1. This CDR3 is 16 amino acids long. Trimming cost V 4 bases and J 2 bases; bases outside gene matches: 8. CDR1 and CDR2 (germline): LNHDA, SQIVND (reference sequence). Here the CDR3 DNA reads TGTGCCAGTAGTACCCTCGGACAGGCGGGCAATCAGCCCCAGCATTTT. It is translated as CASSTLGQAGNQPQHF.

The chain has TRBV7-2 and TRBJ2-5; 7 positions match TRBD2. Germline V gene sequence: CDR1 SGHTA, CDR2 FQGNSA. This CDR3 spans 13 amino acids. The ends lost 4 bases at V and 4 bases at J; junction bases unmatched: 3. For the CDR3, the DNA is TGTGCCAGCAGCTCTCCGGGGGGAGAGACCCAGTACTTC. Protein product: CASSSPGGETQYF. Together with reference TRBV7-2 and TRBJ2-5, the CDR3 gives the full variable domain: GAGVSQSPSNKVTEKGKDVELRCDPISGHTALYWYRQSLGQGLEFLIYFQGNSAPDKSGLPSDRFSAERTGGSVSTLTIQRTQQEDSAVYLCASSSPGGETQYFGPGTRLLVL.

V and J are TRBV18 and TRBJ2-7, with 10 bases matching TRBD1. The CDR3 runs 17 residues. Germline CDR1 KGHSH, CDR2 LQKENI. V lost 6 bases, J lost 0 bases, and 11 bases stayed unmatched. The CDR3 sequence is CASSPRQGARSSYEQYF. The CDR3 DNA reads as TGTGCCAGCTCCCCAAGACAGGGGGCAAGGAGCTCCTACGAGCAGTACTTC.

CDR3 amino acids: CASSGPDTQYF. The CDR3 DNA follows: TGTGCCAGCAGTGGACCAGATACGCAGTATTTT. The chain is built from TRBV25-1 and TRBJ2-3; unclear D gene. Trimming stripped 4 bases from V and 4 bases from J, with 3 bases between. This CDR3 is 11 amino acids long. Germline loops: CDR1 MGHDK, CDR2 SYGVNS.

CDR3 sequence reads: CASSLDLAGGGAYEQYF. CDR3 sequence (DNA): TGCGCCAGCAGCTTGGACCTAGCGGGAGGGGGGGCCTACGAGCAGTACTTC. J is TRBJ2-7 and V is TRBV5-1; TRBD2 matches at 12 bases. The CDR3 is 17 residues long. Losses at the gene ends were 0 bases for V and 2 bases for J; bases not matched to a gene: 6. CDR1 and CDR2 (germline): SGHRS, YFSETQ.

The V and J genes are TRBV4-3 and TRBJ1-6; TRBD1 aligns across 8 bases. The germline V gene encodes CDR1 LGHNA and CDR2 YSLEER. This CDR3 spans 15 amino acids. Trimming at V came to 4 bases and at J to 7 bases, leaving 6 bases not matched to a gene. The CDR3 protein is CASSRGQGNNSPLHF. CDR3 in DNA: TGCGCCAGCAGCCGAGGACAGGGCAACAATTCACCCCTCCACTTT.

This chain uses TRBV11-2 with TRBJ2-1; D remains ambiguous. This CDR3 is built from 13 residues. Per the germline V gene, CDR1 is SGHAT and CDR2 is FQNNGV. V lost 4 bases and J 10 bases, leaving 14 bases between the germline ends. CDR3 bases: TGTGCCAGCAGCTCATGGCAAAATAACGAGCAGTTCTTC. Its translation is CASSSWQNNEQFF.

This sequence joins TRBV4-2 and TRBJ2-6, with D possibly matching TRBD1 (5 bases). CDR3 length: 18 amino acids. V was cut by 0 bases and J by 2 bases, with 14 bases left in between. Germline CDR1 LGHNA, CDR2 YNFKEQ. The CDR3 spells CASSQDPQGMAGANVLTF. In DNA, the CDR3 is TGTGCCAGCAGCCAAGATCCCCAGGGAATGGCTGGGGCCAACGTCCTGACTTTC.

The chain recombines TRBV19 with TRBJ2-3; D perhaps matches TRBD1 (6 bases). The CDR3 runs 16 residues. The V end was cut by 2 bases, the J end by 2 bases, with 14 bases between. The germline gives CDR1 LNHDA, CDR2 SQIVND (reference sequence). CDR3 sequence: CASSIQSPGVTDTQYF. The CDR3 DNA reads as TGTGCCAGTAGTATACAAAGTCCAGGGGTCACAGATACGCAGTATTTT.

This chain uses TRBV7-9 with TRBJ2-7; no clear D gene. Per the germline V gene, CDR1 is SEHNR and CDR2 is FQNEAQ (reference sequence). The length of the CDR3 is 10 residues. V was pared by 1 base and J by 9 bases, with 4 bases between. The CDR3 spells CASSLGVQYF. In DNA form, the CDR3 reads TGTGCCAGCAGCTTAGGGGTGCAGTACTTC.

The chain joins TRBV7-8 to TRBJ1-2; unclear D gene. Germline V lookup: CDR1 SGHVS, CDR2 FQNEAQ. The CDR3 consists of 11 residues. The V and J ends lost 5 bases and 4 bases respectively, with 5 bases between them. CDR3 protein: CASSTVYGYTF. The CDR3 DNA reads TGTGCCAGCAGCACCGTCTATGGCTACACCTTC.

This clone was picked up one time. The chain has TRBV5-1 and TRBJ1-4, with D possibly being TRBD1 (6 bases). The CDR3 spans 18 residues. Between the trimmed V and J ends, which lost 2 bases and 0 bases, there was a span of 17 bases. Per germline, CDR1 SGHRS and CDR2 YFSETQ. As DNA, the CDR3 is TGCGCCAGCAGCTTCGGCAGGGAAGGGGGTGCAACTAATGAAAAACTGTTTTTT. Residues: CASSFGREGGATNEKLFF.

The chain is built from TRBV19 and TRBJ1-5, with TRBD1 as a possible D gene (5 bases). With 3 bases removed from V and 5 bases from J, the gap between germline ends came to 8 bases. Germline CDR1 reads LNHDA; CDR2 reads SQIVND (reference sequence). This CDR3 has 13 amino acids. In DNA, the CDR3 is TGTGCCAGTAGTATGACGGGGGATCAGCCCCAGCATTTT. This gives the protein CASSMTGDQPQHF.

DNA of the CDR3: TGCGCCAGCAGCTTGACACCTACCCTTAACACCGGGGAGCTGTTTTTT. Translation: CASSLTPTLNTGELFF. The gene calls are TRBV5-1 and TRBJ2-2, with unresolved D. The V gene's germline CDR1 is SGHRS and CDR2 YFSETQ. Trimming pared 1 base from V and 2 bases from J, leaving 12 bases between. This CDR3 spans 16 amino acids.

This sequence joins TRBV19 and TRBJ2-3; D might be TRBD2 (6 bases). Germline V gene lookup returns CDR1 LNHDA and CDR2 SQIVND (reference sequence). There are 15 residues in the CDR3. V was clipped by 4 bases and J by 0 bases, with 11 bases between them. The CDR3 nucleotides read TGTGCCAGTAGTAGTCCGGGAGTAAGCACAGATACGCAGTATTTT. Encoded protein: CASSSPGVSTDTQYF.

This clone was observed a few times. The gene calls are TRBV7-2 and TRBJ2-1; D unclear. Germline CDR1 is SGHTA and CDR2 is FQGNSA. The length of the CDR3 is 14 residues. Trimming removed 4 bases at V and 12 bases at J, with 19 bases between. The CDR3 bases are TGTGCCAGCAGCTCAACCCAGACTGCGAGTGGGCAGTTCTTC. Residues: CASSSTQTASGQFF.

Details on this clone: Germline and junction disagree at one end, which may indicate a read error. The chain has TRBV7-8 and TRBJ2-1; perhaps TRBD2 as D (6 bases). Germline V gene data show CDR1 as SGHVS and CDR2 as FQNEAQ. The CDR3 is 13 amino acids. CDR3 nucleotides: TGTGCCAGCAGCTTACGGCTAGCTAGCGACGGGATCTTC. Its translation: CASSLRLASDGIF.

CDR3 nucleotide sequence: TGTGCCAGCAGCCCGGGACTAGCGGTATCTAGCACAGATACGCAGTATTTT. Its translation: CASSPGLAVSSTDTQYF. The V gene is TRBV5-4, the J gene TRBJ2-3, with 11 bases aligning to TRBD2. CDR3 length: 17 amino acids. The germline V gene has CDR1 SGHNT and CDR2 YYREEE (reference sequence). Losses at the gene ends were 4 bases for V and 0 bases for J; bases not matched to a gene: 7.

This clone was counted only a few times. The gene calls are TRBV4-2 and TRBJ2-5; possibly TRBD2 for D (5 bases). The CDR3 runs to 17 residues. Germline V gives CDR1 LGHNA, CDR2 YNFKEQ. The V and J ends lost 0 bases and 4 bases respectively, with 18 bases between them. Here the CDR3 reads CASSQEIWLAKVETQYF. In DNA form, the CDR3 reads TGTGCCAGCAGCCAAGAAATTTGGCTAGCAAAGGTAGAGACCCAGTACTTC.

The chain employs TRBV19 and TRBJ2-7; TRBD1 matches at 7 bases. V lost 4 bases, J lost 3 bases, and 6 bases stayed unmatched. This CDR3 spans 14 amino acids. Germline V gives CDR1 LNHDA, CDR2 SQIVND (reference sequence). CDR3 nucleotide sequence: TGTGCCAGTAGTACCAGCCGGGACAGCTACGAGCAGTACTTC. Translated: CASSTSRDSYEQYF. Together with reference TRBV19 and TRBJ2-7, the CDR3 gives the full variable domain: DGGITQSPKYLFRKEGQNVTLSCEQNLNHDAMYWYRQDPGQGLRLIYYSQIVNDFQKGDIAEGYSVSREKKESFPLTVTSAQKNPTAFYLCASSTSRDSYEQYFGPGTRLTVT.